The rows below give T cell receptor beta chains drawn from one sample of a study of identical twins. One entry per CDR3 protein, called by TCRdb with MiXCR from the 5' RACE reads. The sample has fewer than 250,000 distinct CDR3 sequences; 6% to 8% are singletons. These sequences were also reported in another study, on yellow fever vaccine responses in identical twins.

The material sequenced was CD8+ T cells sorted from blood. The receptors derive from a young woman in good health. Both conserved end residues are part of each CDR3. The D gene is left open where the match is weak. Clone size is not always given. Where it is, it says once, few, many or a class for expanded clones.

clone_size: NA; v_call: TRBV6-5; j_call: TRBJ2-1; d_call: NA; cdr3_nt: TGTGCCAGCAGTTACGATCTAGCCGATGAGCAGTTCTTC; cdr3_aa: CASSYDLADEQFF
clone_size: NA; v_call: TRBV11-2; j_call: TRBJ2-1; d_call: NA; cdr3_nt: TGTGCCAGCAGCTTACAGGGCGTCAATGAGCAGTTCTTC; cdr3_aa: CASSLQGVNEQFF
clone_size: few; v_call: TRBV28; j_call: TRBJ2-7; d_call: TRBD1; cdr3_nt: TGTGCCAGCAGTCCCCCCCCGACAGGGGGTTACGAGCAGTACTTC; cdr3_aa: CASSPPPTGGYEQYF
clone_size: few; v_call: TRBV12-3/TRBV12-4; j_call: TRBJ1-5; d_call: NA; cdr3_nt: TGTGCCAGCAGTTTTGTGGGGGACAATCAGCCCCAGCATTTT; cdr3_aa: CASSFVGDNQPQHF
clone_size: NA; v_call: TRBV20-1; j_call: TRBJ2-1; d_call: NA; cdr3_nt: TGCAGTGCTAGAGACCGACTCAGGAATGAGCAGTTCTTC; cdr3_aa: CSARDRLRNEQFF
clone_size: few; v_call: TRBV7-6; j_call: TRBJ1-6; d_call: TRBD1; cdr3_nt: TGTGCCAGCAGCTTAGCGGGACAGATGGGTTCACCCCTCCACTTT; cdr3_aa: CASSLAGQMGSPLHF
clone_size: many; v_call: TRBV7-2; j_call: TRBJ2-3; d_call: NA; cdr3_nt: TGTGCCAGCAGCTTAGGGCCTCGTCCGTATTTT; cdr3_aa: CASSLGPRPYF
clone_size: many; v_call: TRBV14; j_call: TRBJ2-1; d_call: NA; cdr3_nt: TGTGCCAGCAGCCAAGAGCTCGAGCGGAACTGGGACAATGAGCAGTTCTTC; cdr3_aa: CASSQELERNWDNEQFF
clone_size: NA; v_call: TRBV5-5; j_call: TRBJ2-1; d_call: NA; cdr3_nt: TGTGCCAGCAGCTTGTTTAGGGGGGAGGTCAATGAGCAGTTCTTC; cdr3_aa: CASSLFRGEVNEQFF
clone_size: many; v_call: TRBV15; j_call: TRBJ2-5; d_call: TRBD1; cdr3_nt: TGTGCCACCAGCAGAAAAGTAGGGGGCTTGTACCAAGAGACCCAGTACTTC; cdr3_aa: CATSRKVGGLYQETQYF
clone_size: NA; v_call: TRBV6-1; j_call: TRBJ2-1; d_call: NA; cdr3_nt: TGTGCCAGCAGTCCCACCGGCCACTACAATGAGCAGTTCTTC; cdr3_aa: CASSPTGHYNEQFF
clone_size: NA; v_call: TRBV2; j_call: TRBJ2-1; d_call: TRBD1; cdr3_nt: TGTGCCAGCAGTGATAGGGCGAGCGGACAGGAGGATGAGCAGTTCTTC; cdr3_aa: CASSDRASGQEDEQFF
clone_size: many; v_call: TRBV24-1; j_call: TRBJ2-3; d_call: TRBD2; cdr3_nt: TGTGCCACCAGTGACCCCTCCATAGCGGGGGCACTCACAGATACGCAGTATTTT; cdr3_aa: CATSDPSIAGALTDTQYF
clone_size: few; v_call: TRBV4-1; j_call: TRBJ2-7; d_call: NA; cdr3_nt: TGCGCCAGCAGCCAAGAAATCTCGGGCGGGTCCTACGAGCAGTACTTC; cdr3_aa: CASSQEISGGSYEQYF
clone_size: many; v_call: TRBV5-1; j_call: TRBJ2-5; d_call: NA; cdr3_nt: TGCGCCAGCAGCTTGGGGCGGTATCTGTGGACCCAGTACTTC; cdr3_aa: CASSLGRYLWTQYF
clone_size: few; v_call: TRBV3-1; j_call: TRBJ2-5; d_call: TRBD2; cdr3_nt: TGTGCCAGCAGCCAACGTCTAGCGGGCGTTGGGGAGACCCAGTACTTC; cdr3_aa: CASSQRLAGVGETQYF
clone_size: many; v_call: TRBV4-1; j_call: TRBJ2-7; d_call: NA; cdr3_nt: TGCGCCAGCAGCCAGAGGGGCGGCGCCTACGAGCAGTACTTC; cdr3_aa: CASSQRGGAYEQYF
clone_size: few; v_call: TRBV4-2; j_call: TRBJ1-2; d_call: NA; cdr3_nt: TGTGCCAGCAGCCAAGAGAACAGGGAGAGTGATGGCTACACCTTC; cdr3_aa: CASSQENRESDGYTF
clone_size: many; v_call: TRBV11-3; j_call: TRBJ2-1; d_call: NA; cdr3_nt: TGTGCCAGCAGCTTAGATGGAATGCAGTTCTTC; cdr3_aa: CASSLDGMQFF
clone_size: NA; v_call: TRBV28; j_call: TRBJ2-7; d_call: TRBD1; cdr3_nt: TGTGCCAGCCACAGGGGATACGAGCAGTACTTC; cdr3_aa: CASHRGYEQYF
clone_size: many; v_call: TRBV12-3/TRBV12-4; j_call: TRBJ1-3; d_call: NA; cdr3_nt: TGTGCCAGCAGGGACTCTGGAAACACCATATATTTT; cdr3_aa: CASRDSGNTIYF
clone_size: many; v_call: TRBV5-1; j_call: TRBJ2-3; d_call: NA; cdr3_nt: TGCGCCAGCAGCTACCGGGACACCACAGATACGCAGTATTTT; cdr3_aa: CASSYRDTTDTQYF